This TCR beta chain was documented in a study of shared clonotypes between healthy human individuals. Naive CD8 cells comprised CD45RO-negative, CCR7-positively selected cells, excluding terminally differentiated effector memory CD45RA+ cells. CDR3 length: 13 residues. V was cut by 0 bases and J by 8 bases, with 8 bases left in between. The germline gives CDR1 LNHDA, CDR2 SQIVND (reference sequence). Running of the assay took place at deep level. Libraries were prepared by immunoSEQ multiplex PCR; TCRdb keeps only in-frame clonotypes and omits some of them. The data contain a few million clones, over 85% of them singletons.

V gene TRBV19 combines with J gene TRBJ2-1; tentatively, D is TRBD1 (6 bases). Sequenced: naive CD8+ T cells from PBMCs. The receptor was derived from a young man in good health. Some clones in this sample may be carry-over from other donors' samples. The CDR3 coding sequence is TGTGCCAGTAGTATAGAACAGGGCGATGAGCAGTTCTTC. Amino acid sequence: CASSIEQGDEQFF. Based on the CDR3 plus reference TRBV19 and TRBJ2-1, the full variable domain is DGGITQSPKYLFRKEGQNVTLSCEQNLNHDAMYWYRQDPGQGLRLIYYSQIVNDFQKGDIAEGYSVSREKKESFPLTVTSAQKNPTAFYLCASSIEQGDEQFFGPGTRLTVL.